The TCR beta chain described here comes from a study of blood T cell repertoires in COVID-19. This clone has just a few counts. CDR3 length: 14 amino acids. Germline V CDR1 and CDR2: SGHAT, FQNNGV. The V end was cut by 1 base, the J end by 3 bases, with 10 bases between. TCRdb keeps only in-frame clones here, not all; method: immunoSEQ multiplex PCR. Of under 85,000 clones in the sample, roughly 87% are singletons; the top ten hold just under 7.5%. The source material was peripheral blood. This sequence originates from a man aged 65 to 79 with acute or convalescent COVID-19. The chain uses TRBV11-2 and TRBJ2-7; D might be TRBD2 (5 bases). CDR3 DNA: TGTGCCAGCAGCTTAGCTGCTAGCAGCTACGAGCAGTACTTC. Protein product: CASSLAASSYEQYF. Supplemented by reference TRBV11-2 and TRBJ2-7, the full variable domain reads EAGVAQSPRYKIIEKRQSVAFWCNPISGHATLYWYQQILGQGPKLLIQFQNNGVVDDSQLPKDRFSAERLKGVDSTLKIQPAKLEDSAVYLCASSLAASSYEQYFGPGTRLTVT.